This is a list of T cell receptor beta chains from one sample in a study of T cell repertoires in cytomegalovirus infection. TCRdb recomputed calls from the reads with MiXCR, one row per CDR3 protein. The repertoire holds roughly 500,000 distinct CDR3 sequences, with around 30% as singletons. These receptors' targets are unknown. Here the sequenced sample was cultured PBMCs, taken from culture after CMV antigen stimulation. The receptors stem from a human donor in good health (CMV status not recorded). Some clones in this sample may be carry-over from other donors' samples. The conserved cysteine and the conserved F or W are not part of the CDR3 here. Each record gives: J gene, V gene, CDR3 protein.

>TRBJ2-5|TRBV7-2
ASSLDSAQETQY
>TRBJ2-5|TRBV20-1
SARVAGKETQY
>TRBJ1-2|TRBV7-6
ASSLNQQYYGYT
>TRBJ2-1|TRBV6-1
ASMRGSSTREQF
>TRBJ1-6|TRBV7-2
ASREDRVQGSPLH
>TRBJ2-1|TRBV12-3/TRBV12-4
ASSLQAGGRYNEQF
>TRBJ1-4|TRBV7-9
ASSIGANEKLF
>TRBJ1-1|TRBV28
ASRPDRARETTEAF
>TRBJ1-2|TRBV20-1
SAETGGNLHGYT
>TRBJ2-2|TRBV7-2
ASSAPRRLAGITGELF
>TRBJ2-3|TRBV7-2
ASRRTSDTQY
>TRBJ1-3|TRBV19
ASRSTGTPSGNTIY
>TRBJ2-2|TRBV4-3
ASSQTDTGELF
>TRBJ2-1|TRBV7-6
ASSSPYARSYNEQF
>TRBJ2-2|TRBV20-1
SASSLAGAGELF
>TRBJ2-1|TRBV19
ASSPRLEGHEQF
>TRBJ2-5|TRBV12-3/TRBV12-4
ASKGLQETQY
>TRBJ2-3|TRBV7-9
ARGVLRGSTDTQY
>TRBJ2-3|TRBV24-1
ATSDPGTRRDTQY
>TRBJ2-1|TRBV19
ASSTDRGPEQF
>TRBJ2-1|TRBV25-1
ATGLAGIGEQF
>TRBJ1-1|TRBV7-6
ASSLMEMNTEAF
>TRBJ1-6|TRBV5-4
ASSFPQGGNSPLH
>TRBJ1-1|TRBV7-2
ASSSSYTHMAF
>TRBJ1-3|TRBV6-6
ASSPSGDTIY
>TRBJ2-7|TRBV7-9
ASSLVGTFHDEQY
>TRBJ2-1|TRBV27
ASSLLRNDEQF
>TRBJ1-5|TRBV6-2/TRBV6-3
ASRTRAASNQPQH
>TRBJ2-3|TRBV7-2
ASSFQWSTDTQY
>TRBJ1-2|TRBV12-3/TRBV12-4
ASSSTGQGFHGYT
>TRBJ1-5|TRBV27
ASSPGPPYQPQH
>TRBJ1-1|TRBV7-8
ASSLRRGGGEAF
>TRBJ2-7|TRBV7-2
ASSLATTYYEQY
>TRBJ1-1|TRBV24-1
ATSDAGTGYTEAF
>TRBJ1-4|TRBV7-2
ASSLASGTGPEKLF
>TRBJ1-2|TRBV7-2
ASSRTTGDGYGYT
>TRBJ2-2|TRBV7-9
ASSPQAAGELF
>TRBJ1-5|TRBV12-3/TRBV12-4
ASSRTATLNSNQPQH
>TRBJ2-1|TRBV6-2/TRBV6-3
ASRGSRENVNEQF